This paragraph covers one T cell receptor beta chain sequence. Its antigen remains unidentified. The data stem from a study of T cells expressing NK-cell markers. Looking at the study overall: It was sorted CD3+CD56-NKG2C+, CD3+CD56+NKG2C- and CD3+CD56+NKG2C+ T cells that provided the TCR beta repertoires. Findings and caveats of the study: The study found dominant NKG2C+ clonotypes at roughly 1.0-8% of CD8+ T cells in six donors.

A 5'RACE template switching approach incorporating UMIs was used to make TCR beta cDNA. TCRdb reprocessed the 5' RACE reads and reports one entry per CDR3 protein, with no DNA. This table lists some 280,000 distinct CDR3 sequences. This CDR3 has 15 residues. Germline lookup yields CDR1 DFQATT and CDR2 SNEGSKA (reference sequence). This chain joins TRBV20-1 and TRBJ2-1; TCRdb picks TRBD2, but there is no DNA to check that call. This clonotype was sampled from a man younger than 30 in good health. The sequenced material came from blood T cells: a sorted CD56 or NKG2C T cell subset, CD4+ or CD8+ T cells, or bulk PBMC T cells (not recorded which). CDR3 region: CSARQASGAYNEQFF.